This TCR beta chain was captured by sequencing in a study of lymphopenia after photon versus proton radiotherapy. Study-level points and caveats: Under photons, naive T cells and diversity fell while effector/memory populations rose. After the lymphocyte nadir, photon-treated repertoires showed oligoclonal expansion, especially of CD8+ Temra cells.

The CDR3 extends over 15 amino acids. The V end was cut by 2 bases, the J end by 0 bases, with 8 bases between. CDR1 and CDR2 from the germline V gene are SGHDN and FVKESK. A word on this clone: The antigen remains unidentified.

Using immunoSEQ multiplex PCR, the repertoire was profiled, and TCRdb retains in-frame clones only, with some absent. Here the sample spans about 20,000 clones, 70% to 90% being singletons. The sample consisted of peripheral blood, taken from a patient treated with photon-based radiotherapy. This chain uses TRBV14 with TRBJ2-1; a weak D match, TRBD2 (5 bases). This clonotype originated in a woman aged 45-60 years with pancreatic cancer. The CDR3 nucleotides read TGTGCCAGCAGCCAACGTGGGAGCTCCTACAATGAGCAGTTCTTC. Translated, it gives CASSQRGSSYNEQFF.